This T cell receptor (beta chain) was found in a study of T cells after yellow fever vaccination (dated by TCRdb to about 2019). For the wider study: The SMART-Seq v4 Ultra Low Input RNA kit was used to prepare libraries from fractions with low cell numbers. To follow T-cell clones before and after both primary and booster YFV17D yellow fever vaccination, bulk TCR alpha and beta repertoires underwent longitudinal sequencing. Two healthy male donors made up the cohort, one aged 18 to 30 years and the other aged 30 to 40 years. Bulk PBMC replicates and cell subsets were isolated from blood drawn at multiple timepoints before and after both primary and secondary immunization. Results and caveats for the whole study, not just this receptor: After the booster, most of the clones that had expanded following primary vaccination were detected again (roughly 96% of CD4 and around 90% of CD8), which suggests that memory was broadly maintained. Because abundant contaminating clonotypes from the bulk population could be contained in FACS-sorted repertoires, computational filtering was required. A small share of clonotypes was detected in both CD4 and CD8 compartments, with the overlap likely arising from convergent recombination. Because the study included only a couple of donors, the extent to which the findings can be generalized is limited. Compared with the primary T-cell response, the secondary T-cell response was weaker but faster, peaking on day 5 rather than day 15.

TCR cDNA was made using 5'RACE template switching, a step that added a universal primer site and unique molecular identifiers. Priming for cDNA synthesis came from both the TCR alpha and TCR beta constant segments. Libraries were amplified in two PCR steps, with sample barcodes and sequencing adapters added in the second step. Sequencing of libraries was performed on Illumina HiSeq 2500 (2x100 bp) or NovaSeq (2x150 bp). The paper's data handling went like this. MIGEC handled demultiplexing of reads and collapsing into UMI consensus sequences, while MiXCR performed V(D)J alignment. Vaccine-responding clonotypes were identified with edgeR using replicate PBMC samples, with FDR below 0.01 and a log2 fold change above 5 up to day 15 being required. Each bulk clonotype received a CD4 or CD8 identity based on whether the sequenced CD4 or CD8 repertoire contained that clonotype at higher abundance. In-frame beta chains were kept once TCRdb had trimmed the public reads at Q25 with fastp and called clones with MiXCR. Identical CDR3 proteins give one entry, which carries the most common genes and DNA. TCRdb, not the authors, supplied the V and J calls. Within this sample are 500,000 to 650,000 distinct CDR3 sequences, with over 9% of them counted one time only. The ten largest account for 15% of the sample.

In the case of this clonotype: Its target antigen remains unknown. Base qualities are not provided; no much larger clone lies one nucleotide away.

Reading the label with the study, this specimen's treatment or condition is: live attenuated yellow fever vaccine strain. Two biological replicates of bulk PBMCs were collected at each blood-draw timepoint. A standard Ficoll-Paque protocol was used to isolate PBMCs from peripheral blood. TriZol was used to extract RNA from bulk PBMCs, from CD4 and CD8 fractions, and from dextramer-positive and dextramer-negative fractions. The CDR3 measures 15 amino acids from cysteine to phenylalanine. Kept here is only the CDR3 DNA, which spans 45 bases and is read in frame from base 1. CDR1 SGHAT and CDR2 FQNNGV are derived from the germline V gene. The V and J ends are trimmed by 1 base and 2 bases, leaving 10 bases between them.

The chain couples TRBV11-2 to TRBJ2-3; the D segment is perhaps TRBD1 or TRBD2, each sharing 5 matched bases. The receptor was derived from a man aged 30 to 39 who received the YFV17D yellow fever vaccine. The input for sequencing was PBMCs, taken on the day of the yellow fever booster vaccination. The DNA is as follows: TGTGCCAGCAGCTTAGGTGGGGGAAACACAGATACGCAGTATTTT. Translated, this is CASSLGGGNTDTQYF.